These 27 T cell receptor beta chains originate from one sample sequenced in a study of blood T cells in healthy people across ages. Primed by a sample-barcoded 5' primer and a J-beta primer mix, a second PCR proceeded for 7 to 11 cycles. Each CDR3 protein gets one entry after TCRdb re-called the 5' RACE reads with MiXCR. This table has roughly 1.5 million distinct CDR3 sequences, under 55% appearing once. What was sequenced was blood. These receptors all stem from a young woman in good health.

V usage is TRBV7-8 and J usage is TRBJ1-1, with D unclear. V lost 3 bases and J 1 base, leaving 9 bases between the germline ends. CDR1 is SGHVS, CDR2 FQNEAQ, per germline. The CDR3 loop spans 14 amino acids. The CDR3 loop is CASSFISGNTEAFF. CDR3 nucleotides: TGTGCCAGCAGCTTTATTTCAGGGAACACTGAAGCTTTCTTT.

This clonotype turned up a few times. The CDR3 loop reads CASSGRDFYEQYF. The DNA of the CDR3 is TGTGCCAGCAGCGGCCGGGACTTCTACGAGCAGTACTTC. The chain has TRBV7-9 and TRBJ2-7; D is possibly TRBD2 (6 bases). The V and J ends lost 5 bases and 3 bases respectively, with 11 bases between them. This CDR3 is built from 13 residues. CDR1 and CDR2 (germline): SEHNR, FQNEAQ (reference sequence).

J is TRBJ1-2 and V is TRBV12-3 or TRBV12-4; no clear D gene. The CDR3 extends over 14 amino acids. V lost 0 bases, J lost 4 bases, and 9 bases lay in between. This chain's CDR3 is CASSLAGIGYGYTF. In DNA form, the CDR3 reads TGTGCCAGCAGTTTAGCGGGAATAGGCTATGGCTACACCTTC.

V usage is TRBV4-3 and J usage is TRBJ1-5, with a possible D match to TRBD1 (5 bases). The length of the CDR3 is 14 residues. Germline V CDR1 and CDR2: LGHNA, YSLEER. V lost 4 bases, J lost 4 bases, and 11 bases lay in between. CDR3 coding DNA: TGCGCCAGCAGCCGGAGCCGGGGGAATCAGCCCCAGCATTTT. Translated: CASSRSRGNQPQHF.

DNA of the CDR3: TGTGCCAGCAGTTTATGGAGGGCGGAAGGAGAGACCCAGTACTTC. It specifies CASSLWRAEGETQYF. This chain uses TRBV28 with TRBJ2-5, with a tentative D call TRBD2 (5 bases). Germline CDR1 reads MDHEN; CDR2 reads SYDVKM. Trimming took off 0 bases at V and 4 bases at J, with 12 bases between the two ends. The CDR3 spans 15 residues.

The rearrangement links TRBV7-8 to TRBJ1-2; D is ambiguous. V lost 5 bases to trimming and J lost 4 bases, with 14 bases between them. Germline-derived CDR1 and CDR2 are SGHVS and FQNEAQ. The CDR3 extends over 14 amino acids. CDR3 in amino acids: CASSPTPYAYGYTF. The CDR3 bases are TGTGCCAGCAGCCCTACCCCATACGCCTATGGCTACACCTTC. Full variable domain (outside the CDR3, taken from reference TRBV7-8 and TRBJ1-2): GAGVSQSPRYKVAKRGQDVALRCDPISGHVSLFWYQQALGQGPEFLTYFQNEAQLDKSGLPSDRFFAERPEGSVSTLKIQRTQQEDSAVYLCASSPTPYAYGYTFGSGTRLTVV.

The V call is TRBV28, the J call TRBJ1-1; tentatively, D is TRBD1 (5 bases). The CDR3 length is 14 residues. Germline CDR1 reads MDHEN; CDR2 reads SYDVKM. The V and J ends lost 4 bases and 4 bases respectively, with 13 bases between them. CDR3 coding DNA: TGTGCCAGCAGTTGGGGGGTTGCGATCACTGAAGCTTTCTTT. As protein: CASSWGVAITEAFF.

This chain connects TRBV4-2 to TRBJ2-5; D is uncertain. Trimming shortened V by 8 bases and J by 11 bases, and 24 bases separated the two germline ends. CDR1 LGHNA and CDR2 YNFKEQ come from the germline V gene. The CDR3 totals 14 residues. Here the CDR3 reads CASSDATVRDEQYF. The CDR3 bases are TGTGCCAGCTCTGACGCCACTGTGCGCGATGAGCAGTACTTC.

The rearrangement uses TRBV6-1 and TRBJ1-4; D possibly corresponds to TRBD1 (5 bases). The V gene lost 5 bases and the J gene lost 4 bases, with 8 bases spanning the gap. Germline assignment: CDR1 MNHNS and CDR2 SASEGT. The CDR3 is made up of 13 amino acids. The chain's CDR3 is CASSRGINEKLFF. DNA of the CDR3: TGTGCCAGCAGTCGGGGCATTAATGAAAAACTGTTTTTT.

The V call is TRBV24-1, the J call TRBJ2-5; tentative D call: TRBD1 (6 bases). Trimming stripped 3 bases from V and 2 bases from J, with 12 bases between. Germline V gives CDR1 KGHDR, CDR2 SFDVKD. This CDR3 is 15 amino acids long. CDR3 sequence (DNA): TGTGCCACCAGTGATCCGCGGACAGATCAAGAGACCCAGTACTTC. It yields the protein CATSDPRTDQETQYF.

Comments on this clonotype: A read error may produce the germline difference seen at one junction end. The V and J genes are TRBV20-1 and TRBJ2-1, with 14 bases fitting TRBD2. The germline V gene encodes CDR1 DFQATT and CDR2 SNEGSKA (reference sequence). This CDR3 spans 17 amino acids. CDR3 region: CSASPQGLGLAGDDQFF. DNA for the CDR3: TGCAGCGCTAGCCCACAGGGGCTGGGACTAGCGGGAGATGATCAGTTCTTC.

The CDR3 DNA reads as TGTGCCTGGAGTGTGGGATGGGGAGATACGCAGTATTTT. Its protein product is CAWSVGWGDTQYF. V and J are TRBV30 and TRBJ2-3; no clear D. There are 13 residues in the CDR3. Germline lookup yields CDR1 GTSNPN and CDR2 SVGIG (reference sequence). V lost 0 bases and J lost 5, with 9 bases in between. Drawing the rest from reference TRBV30 and TRBJ2-3, the complete variable domain is SQTIHQWPATLVQPVGSPLSLECTVEGTSNPNLYWYRQAAGRGLQLLFYSVGIGQISSEVPQNLSASRPQDRQFILSSKKLLLSDSGFYLCAWSVGWGDTQYFGPGTRLTVL.

Of note for this clonotype: A much larger clone lies a single base off, so this may be a read error. The chain employs TRBV5-1 and TRBJ2-1, with a weak D call TRBD2 (7 bases). This CDR3 is 15 amino acids long. From germline, CDR1 is SGHRS and CDR2 YFSETQ. This CDR3 reads CASSLGGGGYNEKFF. Written as DNA, the CDR3 is TGCGCCAGCAGCTTGGGTGGCGGGGGCTACAATGAGAAGTTCTTC.

This clonotype was found a few times. This rearrangement joins TRBV5-1 to TRBJ1-2; D gene unclear. Between the trimmed V and J ends, which lost 6 bases and 2 bases, there was a span of 5 bases. The CDR3 sequence is 11 residues long. Germline V gene sequence: CDR1 SGHRS, CDR2 YFSETQ. The CDR3 DNA sequence: TGCGCCAGCACAGAAAACTATGGCTACACCTTC. Encoded protein: CASTENYGYTF.

This clonotype has a handful of counts. The gene calls are TRBV7-2 and TRBJ2-2; D unclear. Germline-derived CDR1 and CDR2 are SGHTA and FQGNSA. Deletions cut 8 bases from V and 0 bases from J, with 10 bases between. The length of the CDR3 is 14 residues. CDR3 sequence reads: CASAVRANTGELFF. The CDR3 DNA sequence: TGTGCCAGCGCCGTGAGAGCGAACACCGGGGAGCTGTTTTTT. The full variable domain, in which reference TRBV7-2 and TRBJ2-2 provide the parts outside the CDR3, is GAGVSQSPSNKVTEKGKDVELRCDPISGHTALYWYRQSLGQGLEFLIYFQGNSAPDKSGLPSDRFSAERTGGSVSTLTIQRTQQEDSAVYLCASAVRANTGELFFGEGSRLTVL.

This clonotype was picked up one time. This chain uses TRBV7-9 with TRBJ2-7, with 9 bases aligning to TRBD2. Unmatched junction bases numbered 10, after V lost 4 bases and J lost 9 bases. CDR1 is SEHNR, CDR2 FQNEAQ, per germline (reference sequence). CDR3 length: 14 amino acids. CDR3 sequence (DNA): TGTGCCAGCAGCTCAAGGGTAGCGGGAGTCGGGCAGTACTTC. This translates into CASSSRVAGVGQYF.

This chain joins TRBV4-1 and TRBJ1-4; D is perhaps TRBD1 (5 bases). The CDR3 runs 13 residues. V lost 5 bases, J lost 9 bases, and 13 bases lay in between. Germline CDR1 MGHRA, CDR2 YSYEKL. The CDR3 DNA follows: TGCGCCAGCAGCACCCGGCAGGGTCAAAAACTGTTTTTT. Translated, it gives CASSTRQGQKLFF.

The rearrangement links TRBV10-3 to TRBJ2-5; D is uncertain. The DNA end lines up better with TRBJ2-7; the J call may be wrong. The CDR3 loop spans 14 amino acids. Germline V lookup: CDR1 ENHRY, CDR2 SYGVKD. The CDR3 DNA is TGTGCCATCAGTGAGAACGGCCAATTTAACGAGCAGTACTTC. This sequence encodes CAISENGQFNEQYF.

The J gene is TRBJ2-7, the V gene TRBV10-3, with D possibly called TRBD1 or TRBD2 (6 bases each). Germline values: CDR1 ENHRY, CDR2 SYGVKD. The CDR3 runs 14 residues. Trimming pared 10 bases from V and 6 bases from J, leaving 22 bases between. The CDR3 spells CATQNGGQSTEQYF. CDR3 nucleotide sequence: TGTGCCACCCAGAACGGGGGACAAAGCACCGAGCAGTACTTC.

The rearrangement links TRBV12-3 or TRBV12-4 to TRBJ2-5; the D gene is possibly TRBD2 (6 bases). The V end was cut by 3 bases, the J end by 5 bases, with 13 bases between. The length of the CDR3 is 14 residues. As DNA, the CDR3 is TGTGCCAGCAGTTTGGGACTCGACGGTGAGACCCAGTACTTC. Its protein product is CASSLGLDGETQYF.

This sequence joins TRBV20-1 and TRBJ2-7; perhaps TRBD1 as D (6 bases). The J call is uncertain, as TRBJ2-5 better fits the DNA end. Germline V gene lookup returns CDR1 DFQATT and CDR2 SNEGSKA (reference sequence). This CDR3 has 13 amino acids. The CDR3 is CSARDNREETQYF. DNA for the CDR3: TGCAGTGCTAGAGATAACAGGGAAGAGACCCAGTACTTC.

This chain connects TRBV10-2 to TRBJ2-5, with 7 positions matching TRBD1. Trimming at V came to 6 bases and at J to 5 bases, leaving 6 bases not matched to a gene. The germline V gene encodes CDR1 WSHSY and CDR2 SAAADI. This CDR3 has 13 amino acids. CDR3 sequence: CASRKQGSETQYF. The CDR3 DNA follows: TGCGCCAGCAGGAAACAGGGGTCGGAGACCCAGTACTTC.

The chain joins TRBV11-1 to TRBJ2-1, with 10 nucleotides matching TRBD2. The germline gives CDR1 SGHAT, CDR2 FQDESV (reference sequence). After removal of 2 bases from V and 6 bases from J, the junction contained 4 bases not matched to a gene. The CDR3 length is 15 residues. The CDR3 loop reads CASSLWLAGVNEQFF. The DNA for the CDR3 is TGTGCCAGCAGCTTATGGCTAGCGGGAGTCAATGAGCAGTTCTTC.

The chain is built from TRBV7-2 and TRBJ1-2; unclear D gene. The CDR3 is 14 residues long. Germline assignment: CDR1 SGHTA and CDR2 FQGNSA. V was pared by 2 bases and J by 8 bases, with 15 bases between. CDR3 sequence reads: CASSLRPRQGGYTF. The DNA of the CDR3 is TGTGCCAGCAGCTTAAGGCCTCGGCAAGGGGGCTACACCTTC.

This clonotype occurred once. J is TRBJ2-7 and V is TRBV7-2, with TRBD2 identical over 7 bases. Germline V gives CDR1 SGHTA, CDR2 FQGNSA. This CDR3 contains 16 residues. V was pared by 5 bases and J by 10 bases, with 20 bases of the junction left unmatched. The CDR3: CASSPQRDRVREAQYF. The CDR3 bases are TGTGCCAGCAGCCCTCAGCGGGACCGGGTGAGAGAGGCCCAGTACTTC.

A single count supports this clonotype. The genes are TRBV2 and TRBJ1-4; D uncertain. CDR1 SNHLY and CDR2 FYNNEI come from the germline V gene. The CDR3 runs to 14 residues. V lost 7 bases, J lost 8 bases, and 17 bases lay in between. CDR3 DNA: TGTGCCAGCAACGACGTGGAAGAGGGCGAAAAACTGTTTTTT. Residues: CASNDVEEGEKLFF.

The sample holds a few counts of this clonotype. The chain employs TRBV7-2 and TRBJ1-1; no firm D call. The V end lost 3 bases, the J end lost 5 bases, and 16 bases lay between the germline ends. The CDR3 has 15 amino acids. Germline loops: CDR1 SGHTA, CDR2 FQGNSA. CDR3: CASSFEVGMGTEAFF. In nucleotides, the CDR3 is TGTGCCAGCAGCTTCGAGGTGGGAATGGGGACTGAAGCTTTCTTT.